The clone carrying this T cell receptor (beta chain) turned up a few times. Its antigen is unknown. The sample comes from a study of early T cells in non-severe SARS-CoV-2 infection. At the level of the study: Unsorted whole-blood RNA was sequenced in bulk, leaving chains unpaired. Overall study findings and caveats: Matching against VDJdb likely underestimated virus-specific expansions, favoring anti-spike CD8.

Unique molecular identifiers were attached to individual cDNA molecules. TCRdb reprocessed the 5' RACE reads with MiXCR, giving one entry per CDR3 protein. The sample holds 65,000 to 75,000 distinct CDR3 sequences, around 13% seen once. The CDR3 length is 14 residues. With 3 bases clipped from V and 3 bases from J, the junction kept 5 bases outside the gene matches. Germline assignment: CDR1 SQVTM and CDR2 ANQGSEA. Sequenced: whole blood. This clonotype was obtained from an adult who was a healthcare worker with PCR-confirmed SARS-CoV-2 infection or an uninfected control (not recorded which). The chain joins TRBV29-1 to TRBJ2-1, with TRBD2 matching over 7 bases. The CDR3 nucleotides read TGCAGCGTTGACCGAGCGGGACTCTACAATGAGCAGTTCTTC. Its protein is CSVDRAGLYNEQFF.